The clone carrying this TCR beta chain came up many times. The V and J ends lost 2 bases and 0 bases, in that order; junction bases with no gene match: 4. This CDR3 spans 15 amino acids. Germline assignment: CDR1 LGHNA and CDR2 YSLEER. The data are from a study of T cells of healthy individuals. MiXCR was run by TCRdb on the 5' RACE reads, yielding one entry per CDR3 protein. This sample carries over 40,000 distinct CDR3 sequences, more than 4.5% of them seen once, and the ten largest clones take 9% to 10%. The sequence was collected from a human donor in good health. J is TRBJ2-7 and V is TRBV4-3; 7 nucleotides line up with TRBD1. The CDR3 nucleotides are TGCGCCAGCAGCCAACAGACAGGGCTCTCCTACGAGCAGTACTTC. This encodes CASSQQTGLSYEQYF.